The clone carrying this TCR beta chain showed up just once. Original data processing: Reference gene primer amplification yielded estimated nucleated cell counts. Generated by immunoSEQ multiplex PCR, the TCRdb table keeps only in-frame clones and is missing some. That table furnishes V, J and clone size, whereas the DNA furnished D and trimming. The sample holds 340,000 or so clones; around 82% are singletons and the top ten take about 3%. This CDR3 is built from 13 residues. The J segment lost 6 bases and the V segment lost 7 bases, leaving 6 bases of the junction unmatched. The germline CDR1 and CDR2 sequences are MNHEY and SVGAGI. This specimen belongs to a study of blood T cell repertoires in COVID-19. Study information: Donors in the United States, Italy and Spain gave samples during acute or convalescent COVID-19. In each case, the material was cDNA or gDNA derived from T cells, B-cell-depleted T cells, or PBMCs.

This TCR was sampled from a man aged 30 to 39 with active or convalescent COVID-19. The chain couples TRBV6-5 to TRBJ1-2, with 9 bases aligning to TRBD1. Specimen: peripheral blood. The CDR3 nucleotides are TGTGCCAGCACTTATACAGGGGGCGATGGCTACACCTTC. This gives the protein CASTYTGGDGYTF.